A single sample is the source of the 19 T cell receptor beta chains below, sequenced in a study of T cell responses to AZD1222 COVID-19 vaccine. The data were produced by immunoSEQ multiplex PCR, yet TCRdb's version contains in-frame clones alone and is incomplete. The repertoire consists of around 130,000 clones, with approximately 90% occurring once and the leading ten covering 3.1%. Source: peripheral blood, taken 28 days after the second AZD1222 dose. The receptors derive from an adult who received the AZD1222 COVID-19 vaccine.

This chain connects TRBV5-1 to TRBJ2-5; the D is unclear. CDR3 size: 13 residues. V lost 1 base to trimming and J lost 2 bases, with 6 bases between them. Germline lookup yields CDR1 SGHRS and CDR2 YFSETQ. DNA of the CDR3: TGCGCCAGCAGCTTGTGGCTTCAAGAGACCCAGTACTTC. Amino acid sequence: CASSLWLQETQYF.

The rearrangement links TRBV28 to TRBJ2-3, with D possibly matching TRBD1 (6 bases). Germline assignment: CDR1 MDHEN and CDR2 SYDVKM. With 3 bases removed from V and 3 bases from J, the gap between germline ends came to 16 bases. This CDR3 spans 16 amino acids. CDR3 region: CASSFEGRGRTDTQYF. Here the CDR3 DNA reads TGTGCCAGCAGTTTTGAGGGCAGGGGACGTACAGATACGCAGTATTTT.

This rearrangement joins TRBV18 to TRBJ1-1, with a possible D match to TRBD1 (5 bases). Germline assignment: CDR1 KGHSH and CDR2 LQKENI. The CDR3 is 15 amino acids. The V end lost 6 bases, the J end lost 3 bases, and 17 bases lay between the germline ends. CDR3 nucleotides: TGTGCCAGCTCCTCCACCGGGGTGGGGGACACTGAAGCTTTCTTT. Translating it yields CASSSTGVGDTEAFF.

The chain recombines TRBV30 with TRBJ1-5, with 8 bases lining up with TRBD1. Germline loops: CDR1 GTSNPN, CDR2 SVGIG (reference sequence). CDR3 length equals 15 residues. V was clipped by 3 bases and J by 3 bases; unmatched bases: 7. The CDR3 bases are TGTGCCTGGAGCGCCGACAGGGGCTACAATCAGCCCCAGCATTTT. It is translated as CAWSADRGYNQPQHF. The full variable domain, completed using reference TRBV30 and TRBJ1-5, is SQTIHQWPATLVQPVGSPLSLECTVEGTSNPNLYWYRQAAGRGLQLLFYSVGIGQISSEVPQNLSASRPQDRQFILSSKKLLLSDSGFYLCAWSADRGYNQPQHFGDGTRLSIL.

This chain connects TRBV5-1 to TRBJ2-2; 9 bases match TRBD1. CDR1 is SGHRS, CDR2 YFSETQ, per germline. The CDR3 contains 18 residues. Unmatched junction bases numbered 10, after V lost 3 bases and J lost 1 base. CDR3 nucleotides: TGCGCCAGCAGCTCGTCAAACAGGGGGCAGGGGAACACCGGGGAGCTGTTTTTT. Translation gives CASSSSNRGQGNTGELFF. Drawing the rest from reference TRBV5-1 and TRBJ2-2, the complete variable domain is KAGVTQTPRYLIKTRGQQVTLSCSPISGHRSVSWYQQTPGQGLQFLFEYFSETQRNKGNFPGRFSGRQFSNSRSEMNVSTLELGDSALYLCASSSSNRGQGNTGELFFGEGSRLTVL.

The chain recombines TRBV6-2 or TRBV6-3 with TRBJ2-1; 15 positions agree with TRBD2. The length of the CDR3 is 17 residues. Germline V gives CDR1 MNHEY, CDR2 SVGEGT. The trim removed 7 bases at V and 6 bases at J, leaving 10 bases unmatched. The CDR3 sequence is CASNPGTSGGIVNEQFF. CDR3 in DNA: TGTGCCAGCAACCCCGGGACTAGCGGGGGGATAGTCAATGAGCAGTTCTTC.

The chain employs TRBV5-4 and TRBJ2-5; D unresolved. This CDR3 has 12 residues. Germline CDR1 and CDR2: SGHNT and YYREEE (reference sequence). The V and J ends lost 0 bases and 5 bases respectively, with 5 bases between them. The CDR3 reads CASSLGRETQYF. The DNA for the CDR3 is TGTGCCAGCAGCTTGGGCCGGGAGACCCAGTACTTC.

This clone showed up just once. The V and J genes are TRBV15 and TRBJ1-5; no definite D call. The CDR3 contains 12 residues. V gave up 5 bases and J gave up 3 bases, with 5 bases separating them. Germline CDR1 is LNHNV and CDR2 is YYDKDF (reference sequence). The DNA of the CDR3 is TGTGCCACCAGCCCTTCCAATCAGCCCCAGCATTTT. The encoded protein is CATSPSNQPQHF.

The J gene is TRBJ1-5, the V gene TRBV7-2; 7 positions agree with TRBD1. This CDR3 contains 16 residues. Germline V gene sequence: CDR1 SGHTA, CDR2 FQGNSA. The V segment lost 6 bases and the J segment 4 bases; nucleotides outside the gene matches: 12. The CDR3 region has the DNA TGTGCCAGCAGGCAGAGAGGTGGGACAGCGAATCAGCCCCAGCATTTT. Protein sequence: CASRQRGGTANQPQHF.

This clone came up once. The rearrangement joins TRBV24-1 to TRBJ2-5; 9 bases align to TRBD1. The CDR3 contains 16 residues. The germline V gene has CDR1 KGHDR and CDR2 SFDVKD. V dropped 4 bases and J dropped 5; count of bases not matched to a gene: 10. This CDR3 is CATSEHGTGYGETQYF. The CDR3 DNA reads TGTGCCACCAGTGAACATGGGACAGGGTATGGGGAGACCCAGTACTTC.

The rearrangement uses TRBV11-2 and TRBJ2-3; D call uncertain. The V gene lost 5 bases and the J gene lost 0 bases, with 12 bases spanning the gap. Germline CDR1 is SGHAT and CDR2 is FQNNGV. The CDR3 consists of 15 residues. CDR3 nucleotide sequence: TGTGCCAGCAGCCCAACAAGGGTTAGCACAGATACGCAGTATTTT. The encoded protein is CASSPTRVSTDTQYF.

This clone was counted a single time. The J gene is TRBJ2-3, the V gene TRBV30; D might be TRBD2 (7 bases). The V gene's germline CDR1 is GTSNPN and CDR2 SVGIG (reference sequence). The CDR3 is 15 residues long. The V end lost 2 bases, the J end lost 3 bases, and 15 bases lay between the germline ends. The CDR3 bases are TGTGCCTGGAGTCAGGTCGGGGGGCAAACAGATACGCAGTATTTT. Protein: CAWSQVGGQTDTQYF.

The CDR3: CASSPLDWSTDTQYF. In nucleotides, the CDR3 is TGTGCCAGCAGTCCCTTGGACTGGAGCACAGATACGCAGTATTTT. This chain joins TRBV28 and TRBJ2-3, with D maybe TRBD2 (5 bases). Germline CDR1 is MDHEN and CDR2 is SYDVKM. The length of the CDR3 is 15 residues. Trimming left V 5 bases short and J 0 bases short, with 12 bases between.

The chain uses TRBV20-1 and TRBJ2-1; the match to TRBD2 covers 9 bases. Germline assignment: CDR1 DFQATT and CDR2 SNEGSKA (reference sequence). The CDR3 is 14 amino acids. The V gene end was trimmed by 3 bases and the J gene end by 8 bases; junction bases not matched to a gene: 8. In DNA form, the CDR3 reads TGCAGTGCTAGTCTGTCTAGCGGGGCCTATGAGCAGTTCTTC. Residues: CSASLSSGAYEQFF.

The V gene is TRBV5-4, the J gene TRBJ2-2; 12 bases match TRBD1. J was trimmed by 6 bases and V by 4 bases; bases with no gene match: 7. CDR1 and CDR2 (germline): SGHNT, YYREEE (reference sequence). This CDR3 comprises 16 residues. The DNA for the CDR3 is TGTGCCAGCAGCCCTCTGGGACAGGGGGCACCCGGGGAGCTGTTTTTT. Amino acids: CASSPLGQGAPGELFF.

The rearrangement links TRBV5-6 to TRBJ2-1, with a weak D call TRBD2 (5 bases). V shed 4 bases and J shed 5 bases, with 16 bases lying between them. There are 15 residues in the CDR3. Germline-derived CDR1 and CDR2 are SGHDT and YYEEEE. The CDR3 nucleotides are TGTGCCAGCAGCCCTAGGACGGGGAGTAACAATGAGCAGTTCTTC. Its translation: CASSPRTGSNNEQFF.

The CDR3 DNA reads TGCGCCAGCTCCTCACAGACCCATCAGCCCCAGCATTTT. Its protein is CASSSQTHQPQHF. The chain recombines TRBV4-3 with TRBJ1-5, with D unclear. Germline V CDR1 and CDR2: LGHNA, YSLEER. V shed 8 bases and J shed 5 bases, with 13 bases lying between them. This CDR3 contains 13 residues.

The chain uses TRBV10-3 and TRBJ1-2; no definite D call. The germline V gene has CDR1 ENHRY and CDR2 SYGVKD. The CDR3 is 15 residues long. Trimming shortened V by 6 bases and J by 2 bases, and 16 bases separated the two germline ends. CDR3 loop: CAIRSGPSGNYGYTF. CDR3 DNA: TGTGCCATCAGGTCCGGGCCTTCAGGAAACTATGGCTACACCTTC.

This clone was detected only once. J is TRBJ1-5 and V is TRBV27; possibly TRBD1 for D (6 bases). The CDR3 has 17 amino acids. V was pared by 5 bases and J by 0 bases, with 17 bases between. CDR1 is MNHEY, CDR2 SMNVEV, per germline (reference sequence). The CDR3 region is CASSPRGGGGSNQPQHF. DNA of the CDR3: TGTGCCAGCAGTCCTCGGGGGGGCGGGGGTAGCAATCAGCCCCAGCATTTT.